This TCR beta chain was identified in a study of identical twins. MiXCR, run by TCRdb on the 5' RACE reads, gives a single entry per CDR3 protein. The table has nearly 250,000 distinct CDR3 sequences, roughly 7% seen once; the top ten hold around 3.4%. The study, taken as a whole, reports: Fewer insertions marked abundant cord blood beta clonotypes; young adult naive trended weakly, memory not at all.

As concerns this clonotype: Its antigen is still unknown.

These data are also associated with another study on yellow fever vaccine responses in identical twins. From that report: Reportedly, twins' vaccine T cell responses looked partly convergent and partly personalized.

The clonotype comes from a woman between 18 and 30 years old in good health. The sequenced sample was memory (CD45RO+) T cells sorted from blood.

CDR3 protein: CASSLFGAGIQETQYF. CDR3 nucleotide sequence: TGTGCCAGCAGCTTATTTGGAGCGGGGATACAAGAGACCCAGTACTTC. The rearrangement joins TRBV7-6 to TRBJ2-5, with 7 positions matching TRBD2. The V segment lost 2 bases and the J segment 2 bases; nucleotides outside the gene matches: 8. Germline lookup yields CDR1 SGHVS and CDR2 FNYEAQ. This CDR3 has 16 amino acids.